These 15 T cell receptor beta chains originate from one sample sequenced in a study of CD8 T cells in ankylosing spondylitis. Study results and limitations: It appeared that ankylosing spondylitis blood was characterized by a TCR beta motif of about eight highly homologous variants.

TCRdb reanalysed the 5' RACE reads using MiXCR and keeps one entry per CDR3 protein. The sample lists hundreds of thousands of distinct CDR3 sequences, approximately 12% occurring once. Antigens of these TCRs are unknown. Material for sequencing was blood, either unsorted or a sorted T cell fraction (not recorded which). All receptors come from a male donor with ankylosing spondylitis.

This clonotype was seen more than once but under ten times. Here the CDR3 reads CASSQGRQVLNTEAFF. As DNA, the CDR3 is TGCGCCAGCAGCCAAGGGAGACAGGTTTTGAACACTGAAGCTTTCTTT. The chain links TRBV4-3 to TRBJ1-1; possibly TRBD1 for D (6 bases). The CDR3 runs to 16 residues. V was clipped by 1 base and J by 0 bases, with 12 bases between them. Per germline, CDR1 LGHNA and CDR2 YSLEER.

The chain joins TRBV7-2 to TRBJ2-7; no clear D gene. The CDR3 contains 13 residues. V was shortened by 5 bases and J by 2 bases, with 10 bases between the two germline ends. The germline CDR1 and CDR2 sequences are SGHTA and FQGNSA. The CDR3 region is CASSLPNTYEQYF. In DNA, the CDR3 is TGTGCCAGCAGCCTCCCCAACACCTACGAGCAGTACTTC.

This sequence joins TRBV20-1 and TRBJ2-7; a weak D match, TRBD1 (6 bases). V lost 1 base to trimming and J lost 3 bases, with 13 bases between them. Germline CDR1 is DFQATT and CDR2 is SNEGSKA (reference sequence). The length of the CDR3 is 14 residues. CDR3 in DNA: TGCAGTGCTAGAGGCCAGGGGCCTCGCTACGAGCAGTACTTC. Amino acid sequence: CSARGQGPRYEQYF.

This clonotype was seen ten or more times. The rearrangement joins TRBV10-3 to TRBJ1-6; the D is unclear. Germline assignment: CDR1 ENHRY and CDR2 SYGVKD. The germline V and J ends were trimmed by 3 bases and 14 bases, with 11 bases remaining between them. This CDR3 spans 12 amino acids. The CDR3 sequence is CAISEERTALHF. The DNA of the CDR3 is TGTGCCATCAGTGAAGAGCGAACGGCCCTCCACTTT.

This clonotype has only a few counts. The V gene is TRBV20-1, the J gene TRBJ2-7; D perhaps matches TRBD2 (6 bases). The ends were cut back, 7 bases at V and 2 bases at J, with 12 bases in the middle. Germline V gene data show CDR1 as DFQATT and CDR2 as SNEGSKA (reference sequence). This CDR3 is built from 12 residues. The CDR3 region is CSDETRPYEQYF. In DNA form, the CDR3 reads TGCAGTGACGAGACTAGACCCTACGAGCAGTACTTC.

This clonotype was found a few times. The genes are TRBV29-1 and TRBJ2-2; D perhaps matches TRBD1 (6 bases). V lost 6 bases and J 6 bases, leaving 14 bases between the germline ends. The CDR3 covers 13 residues. Per germline, CDR1 SQVTM and CDR2 ANQGSEA. The CDR3 region is CSVARTVAGELFF. For the CDR3, the DNA is TGCAGCGTCGCAAGGACAGTCGCCGGGGAGCTGTTTTTT.

There are many counts of this clonotype. The chain links TRBV7-2 to TRBJ2-1; 11 bases are a match to TRBD2. The CDR3 consists of 16 residues. From germline, CDR1 is SGHTA and CDR2 FQGNSA. V lost 4 bases, J lost 0 bases, and 2 bases stayed unmatched. The chain's CDR3 is CASSSGLAGSYNEQFF. In DNA form, the CDR3 reads TGTGCCAGCAGCTCCGGACTAGCGGGCTCCTACAATGAGCAGTTCTTC.

This clonotype was seen ten or more times. This chain connects TRBV29-1 to TRBJ1-1; D gene uncertain. The CDR3 consists of 12 residues. Germline-derived CDR1 and CDR2 are SQVTM and ANQGSEA. Between the trimmed V and J ends, which lost 5 bases and 0 bases, there was a span of 7 bases. Here the CDR3 DNA reads TGCAGCGTTTTCGCGCTGAACACTGAAGCTTTCTTT. Protein sequence: CSVFALNTEAFF.

Only a few counts were recorded for this clonotype. The rearrangement joins TRBV20-1 to TRBJ2-1, with D hard to call. There are 11 residues in the CDR3. V was trimmed by 3 bases and J by 8 bases, leaving 8 bases between them. Germline CDR1 and CDR2: DFQATT and SNEGSKA (reference sequence). In DNA form, the CDR3 reads TGCAGTGCTAGCTTTCCATATGAGCAGTTCTTC. Its translation is CSASFPYEQFF.

V and J are TRBV29-1 and TRBJ2-7, with a weak D call TRBD2 (6 bases). The CDR3 runs 12 residues. The V end was cut by 4 bases, the J end by 6 bases, with 13 bases between. Germline CDR1 SQVTM, CDR2 ANQGSEA. CDR3: CSVGASEFEQYF. Here the CDR3 DNA reads TGCAGCGTTGGCGCTAGCGAATTCGAGCAGTACTTC.

This rearrangement joins TRBV18 to TRBJ2-5; unclear D gene. CDR3 size: 12 residues. Germline V CDR1 and CDR2: KGHSH, LQKENI. Between the trimmed V and J ends, which lost 2 bases and 5 bases, there was a span of 6 bases. The CDR3 spells CASSPYSETQYF. The CDR3 DNA sequence: TGTGCCAGCTCACCATATTCGGAGACCCAGTACTTC.

The genes are TRBV18 and TRBJ1-3; 7 positions agree with TRBD1. V lost 10 bases and J lost 4; bases outside the gene matches: 7. The germline V gene encodes CDR1 KGHSH and CDR2 LQKENI. This CDR3 spans 13 amino acids. The CDR3 loop is CATQDRKGNTIYF. CDR3 DNA: TGTGCCACCCAGGACAGGAAGGGAAACACCATATATTTT. The complete variable domain, with remaining parts taken from reference TRBV18 and TRBJ1-3, reads NAGVMQNPRHLVRRRGQEARLRCSPMKGHSHVYWYRQLPEEGLKFMVYLQKENIIDESGMPKERFSAEFPKEGPSILRIQQVVRGDSAAYFCATQDRKGNTIYFGEGSWLTVV.

This clonotype came up many times. This chain joins TRBV7-2 and TRBJ2-1; D unresolved. V was shortened by 1 base and J by 3 bases, with 7 bases between the two germline ends. This CDR3 has 14 residues. The germline V gene has CDR1 SGHTA and CDR2 FQGNSA. The CDR3 DNA sequence: TGTGCCAGCAGCTTAGGTGCCGGCTACAATGAGCAGTTCTTC. Translation gives CASSLGAGYNEQFF.

In its sample, this clonotype was seen a few times. The chain is built from TRBV15 and TRBJ2-7; 7 nucleotides line up with TRBD2. The CDR3 is made up of 15 amino acids. After removal of 0 bases from V and 6 bases from J, the junction contained 8 bases not matched to a gene. CDR1 is LNHNV and CDR2 is YYDKDF in the germline V gene (reference sequence). CDR3 protein: CATSRDASGLREQYF. The CDR3 DNA sequence: TGTGCCACCAGCAGAGATGCTAGCGGCCTACGCGAGCAGTACTTC.

This chain uses TRBV27 with TRBJ1-5; D gene unclear. The CDR3 sequence is 13 residues long. Germline V CDR1 and CDR2: MNHEY, SMNVEV (reference sequence). The V gene lost 5 bases and the J gene lost 2 bases, with 7 bases spanning the gap. CDR3 coding DNA: TGTGCCAGCAGTATGTTGGGCAATCAGCCCCAGCATTTT. Translating it yields CASSMLGNQPQHF.